This TCR beta chain was sequenced for a study of blood T cell repertoires in COVID-19. For the study at large: Sites in the United States, Italy and Spain provided acute and convalescent COVID-19 samples.

Seattle patient enrollment occurred during active infection, with longitudinal follow-up thereafter. Sequencing was performed with immunoSEQ multiplex PCR; in TCRdb, only in-frame clones are kept and a portion is missing. The sample carries 360,000 or so clones, roughly 87% recorded once. V lost 7 bases to trimming and J lost 2 bases; unmatched junction nucleotides: 7. Germline lookup yields CDR1 MNHEY and CDR2 SVGAGI. The CDR3 is made up of 15 amino acids. The sample comprised peripheral blood. This clonotype was obtained from a woman aged 55-69 years with COVID-19, enrolled during active disease. This sequence joins TRBV6-5 and TRBJ2-5, with TRBD2 matching 10 bases. CDR3 sequence reads: CASNRLTSGQETQYF. The CDR3 coding sequence is TGTGCCAGCAATCGACTGACTAGCGGGCAAGAGACCCAGTACTTC.